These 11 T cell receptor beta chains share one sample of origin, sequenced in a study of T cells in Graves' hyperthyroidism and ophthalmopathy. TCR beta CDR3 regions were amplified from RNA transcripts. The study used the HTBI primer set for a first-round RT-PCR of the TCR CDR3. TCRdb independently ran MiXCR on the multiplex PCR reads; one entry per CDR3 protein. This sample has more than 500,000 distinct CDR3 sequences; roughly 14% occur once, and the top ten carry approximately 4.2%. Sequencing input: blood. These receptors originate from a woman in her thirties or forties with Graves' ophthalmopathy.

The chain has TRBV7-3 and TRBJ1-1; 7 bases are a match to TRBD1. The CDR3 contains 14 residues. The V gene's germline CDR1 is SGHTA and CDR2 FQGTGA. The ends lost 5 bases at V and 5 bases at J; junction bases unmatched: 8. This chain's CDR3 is CASSPSPQGTEAFF. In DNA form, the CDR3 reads TGTGCCAGCAGCCCATCCCCACAGGGGACTGAAGCTTTCTTT.

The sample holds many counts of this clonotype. CDR3 sequence reads: CATSRDLGRNTEAFF. CDR3 in DNA: TGTGCCACCAGCAGAGATCTCGGCCGAAACACTGAAGCTTTCTTT. The chain employs TRBV15 and TRBJ1-1; D gene unclear. The germline V and J ends were trimmed by 0 bases and 2 bases, with 10 bases remaining between them. Germline assignment: CDR1 LNHNV and CDR2 YYDKDF (reference sequence). The CDR3 has 15 amino acids.

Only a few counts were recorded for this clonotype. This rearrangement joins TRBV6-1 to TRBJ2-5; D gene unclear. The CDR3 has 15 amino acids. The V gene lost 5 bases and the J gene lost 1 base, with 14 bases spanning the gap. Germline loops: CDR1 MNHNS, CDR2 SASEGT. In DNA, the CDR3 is TGTGCCAGCAGTCCCCTGCGGACGGGCCAAGAGACCCAGTACTTC. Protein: CASSPLRTGQETQYF.

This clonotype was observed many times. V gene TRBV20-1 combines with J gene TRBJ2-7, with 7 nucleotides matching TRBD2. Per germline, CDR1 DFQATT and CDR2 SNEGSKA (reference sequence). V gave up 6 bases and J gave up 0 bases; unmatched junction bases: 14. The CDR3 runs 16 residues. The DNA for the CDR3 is TGCAGTGCCCGGGGAGGGACCGACGAGAACTCCTACGAGCAGTACTTC. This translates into CSARGGTDENSYEQYF.

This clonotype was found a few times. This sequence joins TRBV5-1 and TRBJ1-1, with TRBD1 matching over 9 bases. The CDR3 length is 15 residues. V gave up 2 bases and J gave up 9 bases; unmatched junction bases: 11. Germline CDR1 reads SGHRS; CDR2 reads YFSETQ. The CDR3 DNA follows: TGCGCCAGCAGCTTCACAGAGACAGGGGGACTGAAAGCTTTCTTT. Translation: CASSFTETGGLKAFF. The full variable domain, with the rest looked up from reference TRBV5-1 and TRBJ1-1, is KAGVTQTPRYLIKTRGQQVTLSCSPISGHRSVSWYQQTPGQGLQFLFEYFSETQRNKGNFPGRFSGRQFSNSRSEMNVSTLELGDSALYLCASSFTETGGLKAFFGQGTRLTVV.

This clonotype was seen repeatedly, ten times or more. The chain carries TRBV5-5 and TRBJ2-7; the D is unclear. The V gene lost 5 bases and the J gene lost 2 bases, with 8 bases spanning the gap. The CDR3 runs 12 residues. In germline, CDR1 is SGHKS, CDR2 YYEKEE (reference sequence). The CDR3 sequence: CASSPNPYEQYF. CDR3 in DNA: TGTGCCAGCAGTCCCAACCCCTACGAGCAGTACTTC.

The chain's CDR3 is CASSLEGSTNYGYTF. CDR3 coding DNA: TGTGCCAGCAGTTTGGAGGGCAGTACGAACTATGGCTACACCTTC. The chain uses TRBV28 and TRBJ1-2; D uncertain. This CDR3 comprises 15 residues. Per germline, CDR1 MDHEN and CDR2 SYDVKM. Deletions cut 3 bases from V and 2 bases from J, with 13 bases between.

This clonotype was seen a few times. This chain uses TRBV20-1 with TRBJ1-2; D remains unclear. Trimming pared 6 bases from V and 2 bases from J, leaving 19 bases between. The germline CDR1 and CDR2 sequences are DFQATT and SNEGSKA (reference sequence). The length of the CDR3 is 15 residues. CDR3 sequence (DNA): TGCAGTGCCCACCTGAAAGGGTCAGGAAACTATGGCTACACCTTC. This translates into CSAHLKGSGNYGYTF.

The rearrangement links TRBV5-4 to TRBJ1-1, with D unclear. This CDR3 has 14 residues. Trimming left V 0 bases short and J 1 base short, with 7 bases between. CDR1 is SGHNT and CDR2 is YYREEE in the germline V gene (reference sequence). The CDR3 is CASSLDNPNTEAFF. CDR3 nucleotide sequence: TGTGCCAGCAGCTTGGACAACCCGAACACTGAAGCTTTCTTT.

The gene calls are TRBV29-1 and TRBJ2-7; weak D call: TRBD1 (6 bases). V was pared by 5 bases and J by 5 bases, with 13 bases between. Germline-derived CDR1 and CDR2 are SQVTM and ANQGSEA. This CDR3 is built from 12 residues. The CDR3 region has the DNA TGCAGCGTTCAGGGGAAAAGGCACGAGCAGTACTTC. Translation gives CSVQGKRHEQYF.

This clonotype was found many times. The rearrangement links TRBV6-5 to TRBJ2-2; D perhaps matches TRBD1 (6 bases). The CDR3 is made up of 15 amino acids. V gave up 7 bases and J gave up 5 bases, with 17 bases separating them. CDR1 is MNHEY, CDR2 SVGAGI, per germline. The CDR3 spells CASTLLITGTGELFF. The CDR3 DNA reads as TGTGCCAGCACCCTACTGATCACAGGGACCGGGGAGCTGTTTTTT.